One sample yielded the 8 T cell receptor beta chains listed below, sequenced in a study of T cell responses to AZD1222 COVID-19 vaccine. Sequencing was performed with immunoSEQ multiplex PCR; in TCRdb, only in-frame clones are kept and a portion is missing. This repertoire shows 200,000 or so clones, 90% to 95% found once; its top ten account for 9.2%. Sample: peripheral blood, taken on day 0 of AZD1222 vaccination. Receptor source: an adult in good health.

This chain connects TRBV11-1 to TRBJ2-7; D is unresolved. This CDR3 has 14 residues. V was trimmed by 2 bases and J by 0 bases, leaving 8 bases between them. Looked up from germline, CDR1 is SGHAT and CDR2 is FQDESV (reference sequence). The CDR3 DNA follows: TGTGCCAGCAGCTTACGGCGGTACTCCTACGAGCAGTACTTC. Protein: CASSLRRYSYEQYF.

The chain employs TRBV28 and TRBJ1-2; 9 positions agree with TRBD1. From germline, CDR1 is MDHEN and CDR2 SYDVKM. The CDR3 extends over 16 amino acids. J gave up 4 bases and V 2 bases, and 8 bases lay outside the gene matches. The DNA of the CDR3 is TGTGCCAGCAGTTTAGGGGGGGACAGGGTAGGCTATGGCTACACCTTC. Protein: CASSLGGDRVGYGYTF.

This clone showed up just once. V usage is TRBV24-1 and J usage is TRBJ2-2, with D perhaps TRBD1 or TRBD2 (5 bases each). CDR1 is KGHDR, CDR2 SFDVKD, per germline. V gave up 6 bases and J gave up 5 bases, with 9 bases separating them. CDR3 length equals 13 residues. CDR3 sequence (DNA): TGTGCCACCAGTACGGGGCCGACCGGGGAGCTGTTTTTT. Translating it yields CATSTGPTGELFF.

The rearrangement uses TRBV7-2 and TRBJ1-2, with 8 bases aligning to TRBD1. The CDR3 contains 15 residues. CDR1 SGHTA and CDR2 FQGNSA come from the germline V gene. The V gene end was trimmed by 3 bases and the J gene end by 2 bases; junction bases not matched to a gene: 5. The chain's CDR3 is CASSFRQGRNYGYTF. In nucleotides, the CDR3 is TGTGCCAGCAGCTTTCGACAGGGGAGGAACTATGGCTACACCTTC.

The chain carries TRBV27 and TRBJ1-1; D may be TRBD1 (5 bases). Germline assignment: CDR1 MNHEY and CDR2 SMNVEV (reference sequence). Deletions cut 2 bases from V and 0 bases from J, with 13 bases between. The CDR3 is 16 residues long. The CDR3 spells CASSLNARDMNTEAFF. CDR3 bases: TGTGCCAGCAGTTTAAATGCCAGGGATATGAACACTGAAGCTTTCTTT.

The chain joins TRBV14 to TRBJ1-5; D is ambiguous. Trimming pared 1 base from V and 4 bases from J, leaving 5 bases between. Germline V gene data show CDR1 as SGHDN and CDR2 as FVKESK. The CDR3 spans 13 residues. The CDR3, as DNA: TGTGCCAGCAGCCAAGCGGAGAATCAGCCCCAGCATTTT. Encoded protein: CASSQAENQPQHF.

V gene TRBV28 combines with J gene TRBJ1-2; possibly TRBD1 for D (6 bases). Germline CDR1 and CDR2: MDHEN and SYDVKM. The CDR3 totals 16 residues. Trimming took off 2 bases at V and 2 bases at J, with 15 bases between the two ends. The CDR3 DNA follows: TGTGCCAGCAGTTTAACCGGAGGGACAAGCAACTATGGCTACACCTTC. It codes for CASSLTGGTSNYGYTF.

The gene calls are TRBV19 and TRBJ2-2; 12 bases line up with TRBD2. Germline CDR1 LNHDA, CDR2 SQIVND (reference sequence). This CDR3 has 15 residues. V gave up 5 bases and J gave up 6 bases; unmatched junction bases: 4. The CDR3 nucleotides read TGTGCCAGTAGTGCTAGCGGGAGGGCCCCCGGGGAGCTGTTTTTT. Protein: CASSASGRAPGELFF.